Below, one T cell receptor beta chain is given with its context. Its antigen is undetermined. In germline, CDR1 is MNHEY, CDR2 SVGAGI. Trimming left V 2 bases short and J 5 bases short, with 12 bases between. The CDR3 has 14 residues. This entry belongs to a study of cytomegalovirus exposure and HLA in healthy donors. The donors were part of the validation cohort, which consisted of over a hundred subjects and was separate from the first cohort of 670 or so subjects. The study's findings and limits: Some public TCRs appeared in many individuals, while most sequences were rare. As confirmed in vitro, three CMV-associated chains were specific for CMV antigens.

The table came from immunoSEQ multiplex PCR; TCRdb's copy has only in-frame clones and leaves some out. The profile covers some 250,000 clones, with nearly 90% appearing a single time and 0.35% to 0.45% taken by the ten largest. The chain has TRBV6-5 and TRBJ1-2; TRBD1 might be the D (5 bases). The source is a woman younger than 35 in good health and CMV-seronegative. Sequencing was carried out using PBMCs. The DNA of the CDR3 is TGTGCCAGCAGTTACGGCAGGGCCAGGTATGGCTACACCTTC. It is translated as CASSYGRARYGYTF.